Detailed here is one TCR beta chain. Its antigen remains unknown. Sample donors were healthy Caucasian individuals that came from Russia, aged roughly 6 to 95. Collection of 8.5 to 10 milliliters of peripheral blood was performed for each donor. The CDR3 is made up of 17 amino acids. Germline V CDR1 and CDR2: SGHTA, FQGNSA. V lost 1 base, J lost 4 bases, and 18 bases lay in between. The sample belongs to a study of blood T cells in healthy people across ages. Study-level findings and limits: A strong correlation between TCR beta diversity and naive T cell percentage was seen.

Using a J-beta primer mix together with a sample-barcoded 5' primer, a second PCR was run for about 7 to 12 cycles. TCRdb re-called the 5' RACE reads through MiXCR, storing one row per CDR3 protein. Of approximately 700,000 distinct CDR3 sequences listed, about 34% were seen once; the top ten hold just over 15%. This chain uses TRBV7-2 with TRBJ2-3, with D maybe TRBD1 (6 bases). This clonotype originated in a woman older than 75 in good health. Sequenced material: blood. The CDR3 DNA sequence: TGTGCCAGCAGCTTAGTTGGGGGCCCTTACGCTTCAGATACGCAGTATTTT. Encoded protein: CASSLVGGPYASDTQYF.